The 11 T cell receptor beta chains listed next were all sequenced from one sample in a study of shared clonotypes between healthy human individuals. Repertoires were generated with immunoSEQ multiplex PCR, while TCRdb's copy carries only in-frame clones and drops some. Among approximately 1,000,000 clones, roughly 77% were seen once, and the ten largest hold almost 0.9%. The sequencing input was memory CD4+ T cells from PBMCs. Sample subset: CD45RA-negative fraction. These receptors all stem from a man younger than 35 in good health. Some clones in this sample may be carry-over from other donors' samples.

This sequence joins TRBV4-3 and TRBJ1-4, with a possible D match to TRBD1 (6 bases). The CDR3 is 14 amino acids. The germline V gene encodes CDR1 LGHNA and CDR2 YSLEER. Trimming pared 1 base from V and 6 bases from J, leaving 9 bases between. CDR3: CASSQVYRDEKLFF. The CDR3 region has the DNA TGCGCCAGCAGCCAAGTATACAGGGATGAAAAACTGTTTTTT.

J is TRBJ1-2 and V is TRBV2, with D uncertain. Germline V CDR1 and CDR2: SNHLY, FYNNEI. This CDR3 has 14 amino acids. V dropped 4 bases and J dropped 5 bases, with 14 bases sitting between them. The CDR3 spells CASSGTGTPYGYTF. As DNA, the CDR3 is TGTGCCAGCAGTGGGACGGGAACTCCTTATGGCTACACCTTC.

The gene calls are TRBV18 and TRBJ2-7, with D tentatively TRBD2 (6 bases). CDR1 is KGHSH, CDR2 LQKENI, per germline. Trimming pared 4 bases from V and 0 bases from J, leaving 13 bases between. The CDR3 consists of 15 residues. In DNA, the CDR3 is TGTGCCAGCTCACTCGGGAGTGGCCTCTCCTACGAGCAGTACTTC. It specifies CASSLGSGLSYEQYF. Variable domain in full (rest from reference TRBV18 and TRBJ2-7): NAGVMQNPRHLVRRRGQEARLRCSPMKGHSHVYWYRQLPEEGLKFMVYLQKENIIDESGMPKERFSAEFPKEGPSILRIQQVVRGDSAAYFCASSLGSGLSYEQYFGPGTRLTVT.

On this clone itself: This sample also contains other DNA sequences that code for the same CDR3. The rearrangement uses TRBV15 and TRBJ2-7; D is unresolved. Per the germline V gene, CDR1 is LNHNV and CDR2 is YYDKDF (reference sequence). Trimming took off 0 bases at V and 4 bases at J, with 7 bases between the two ends. The CDR3 covers 13 residues. CDR3 sequence: CATSRDSTYEQYF. The CDR3 DNA sequence: TGTGCCACCAGCAGAGATTCGACTTACGAGCAGTACTTC.

To note about this clone: This CDR3 is also generated by other DNA sequences in the sample. The chain recombines TRBV7-2 with TRBJ2-7; 10 bases match TRBD1. The trim removed 5 bases at V and 2 bases at J, leaving 3 bases unmatched. Germline lookup yields CDR1 SGHTA and CDR2 FQGNSA. The CDR3 contains 14 residues. This chain's CDR3 is CASSIGQGAYEQYF. CDR3 nucleotides: TGTGCCAGCAGCATCGGACAGGGGGCCTACGAGCAGTACTTC.

With respect to this clone: Other DNA sequences from this sample encode an identical CDR3 as well. The J gene is TRBJ2-5, the V gene TRBV9, with 8 bases that match TRBD2. After removal of 4 bases from V and 4 bases from J, the junction contained 3 bases not matched to a gene. Per germline, CDR1 SGDLS and CDR2 YYNGEE. The CDR3 runs to 13 residues. CDR3 in DNA: TGTGCCAGCAGCCCCGGGGGGGCAGAGACCCAGTACTTC. It specifies CASSPGGAETQYF.

V gene TRBV28 combines with J gene TRBJ1-5; possibly TRBD1 for D (6 bases). The ends were cut back, 11 bases at V and 5 bases at J, with 16 bases in the middle. Germline CDR1 and CDR2: MDHEN and SYDVKM. This CDR3 comprises 13 residues. CDR3 region: CASGGQGHQPQHF. CDR3 nucleotide sequence: TGTGCCTCCGGGGGTCAGGGGCATCAGCCCCAGCATTTT. Using reference TRBV28 and TRBJ1-5 for the parts outside the CDR3, the full variable domain is DVKVTQSSRYLVKRTGEKVFLECVQDMDHENMFWYRQDPGLGLRLIYFSYDVKMKEKGDIPEGYSVSREKKERFSLILESASTNQTSMYLCASGGQGHQPQHFGDGTRLSIL.

Worth noting for this clone: Mismatch with germline at one junction end may stem from a read error. At the DNA level, this CDR3 is encoded by other sequences in the same sample as well. This chain uses TRBV6-1 with TRBJ2-6; D perhaps matches TRBD1 (5 bases). There are 13 residues in the CDR3. Germline V gives CDR1 MNHNS, CDR2 SASEGT. The CDR3 DNA is TGTGCCAGCAGTCCCCCTGGGGCCAATGTCCTGACTTTC. It specifies CASSPPGANVLTF.

The CDR3 region is CASSQDIQRTNYGYTF. The DNA of the CDR3 is TGCGCCAGCAGCCAAGATATTCAGAGAACTAACTATGGCTACACCTTC. V usage is TRBV4-1 and J usage is TRBJ1-2, with D unresolved. Trimming pared 0 bases from V and 0 bases from J, leaving 11 bases between. CDR1 and CDR2 from the germline V gene are MGHRA and YSYEKL. The CDR3 spans 16 residues.

The chain links TRBV28 to TRBJ2-1; D tentatively fits TRBD1 or TRBD2 (6 bases each). The CDR3 has 16 amino acids. In germline, CDR1 is MDHEN, CDR2 SYDVKM. V lost 8 bases to trimming and J lost 0 bases, with 17 bases between them. The CDR3 bases are TGTGCCAGCGGGGGTAAGGGGGGAAGCTCCTACAATGAGCAGTTCTTC. Encoded protein: CASGGKGGSSYNEQFF.

The chain links TRBV21-1 to TRBJ1-2. TRBV21-1 is listed as a pseudogene. This CDR3 has 21 amino acids. The CDR3 coding sequence is TGTGCCAGCAGCGAGAAAAGTCCGTCCGGCAGGCAGCGTGTGGGTATCTATGGCTACACCTTC. The encoded protein is CASSEKSPSGRQRVGIYGYTF.